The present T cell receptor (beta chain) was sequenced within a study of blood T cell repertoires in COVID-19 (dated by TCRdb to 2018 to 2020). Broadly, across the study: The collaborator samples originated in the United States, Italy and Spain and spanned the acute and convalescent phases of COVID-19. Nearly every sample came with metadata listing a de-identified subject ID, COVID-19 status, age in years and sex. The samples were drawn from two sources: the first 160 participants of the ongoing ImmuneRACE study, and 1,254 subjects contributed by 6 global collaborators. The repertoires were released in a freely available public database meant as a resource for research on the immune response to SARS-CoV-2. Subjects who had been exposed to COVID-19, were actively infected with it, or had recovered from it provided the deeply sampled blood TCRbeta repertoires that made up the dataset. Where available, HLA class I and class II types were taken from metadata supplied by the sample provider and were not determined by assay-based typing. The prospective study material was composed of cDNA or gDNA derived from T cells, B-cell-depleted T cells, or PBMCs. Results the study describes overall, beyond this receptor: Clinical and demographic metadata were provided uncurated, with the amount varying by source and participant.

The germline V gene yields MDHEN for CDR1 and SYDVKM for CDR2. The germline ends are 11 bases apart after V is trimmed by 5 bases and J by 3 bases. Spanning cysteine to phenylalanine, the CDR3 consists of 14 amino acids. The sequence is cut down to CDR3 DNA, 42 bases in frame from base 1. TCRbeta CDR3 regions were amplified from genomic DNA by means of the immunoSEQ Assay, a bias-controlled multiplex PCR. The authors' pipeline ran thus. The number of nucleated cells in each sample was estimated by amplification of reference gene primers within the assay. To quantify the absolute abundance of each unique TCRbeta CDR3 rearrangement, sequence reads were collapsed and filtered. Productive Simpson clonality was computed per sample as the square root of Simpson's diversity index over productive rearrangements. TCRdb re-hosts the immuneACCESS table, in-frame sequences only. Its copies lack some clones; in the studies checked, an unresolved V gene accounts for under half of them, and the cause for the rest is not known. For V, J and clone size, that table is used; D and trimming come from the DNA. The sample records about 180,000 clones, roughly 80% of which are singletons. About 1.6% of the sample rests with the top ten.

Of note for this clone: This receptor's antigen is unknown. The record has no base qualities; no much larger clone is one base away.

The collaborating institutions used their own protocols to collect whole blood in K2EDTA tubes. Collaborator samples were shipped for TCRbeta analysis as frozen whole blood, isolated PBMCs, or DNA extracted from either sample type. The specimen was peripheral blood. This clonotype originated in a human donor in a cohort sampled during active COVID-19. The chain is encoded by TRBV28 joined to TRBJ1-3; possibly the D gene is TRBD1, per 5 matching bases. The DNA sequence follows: TGTGCCAGCAGTGCAGGAGGGGATGGAAACACCATATATTTT. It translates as CASSAGGDGNTIYF.